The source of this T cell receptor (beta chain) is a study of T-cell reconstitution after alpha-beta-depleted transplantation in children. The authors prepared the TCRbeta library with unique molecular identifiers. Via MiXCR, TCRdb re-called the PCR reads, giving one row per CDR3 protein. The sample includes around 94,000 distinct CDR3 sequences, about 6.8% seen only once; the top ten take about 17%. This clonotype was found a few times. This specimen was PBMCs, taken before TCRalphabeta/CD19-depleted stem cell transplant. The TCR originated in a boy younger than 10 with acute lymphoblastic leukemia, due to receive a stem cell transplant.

The CDR3 spells CASSYQESTDTQYF. The CDR3 DNA reads as TGTGCCAGCAGTTACCAGGAAAGCACAGATACGCAGTATTTT. The V call is TRBV6-5, the J call TRBJ2-3; D not resolved. Germline CDR1 is MNHEY and CDR2 is SVGAGI. The CDR3 contains 14 residues. V was trimmed by 2 bases and J by 0 bases, leaving 6 bases between them.